This T cell receptor (beta chain) was observed in a study of control samples from healthy donors and cancer patients (dated by TCRdb to the early 2020s). The V end loses 5 bases and the J end loses 6 bases, and a stretch of 10 bases separates them. There are 13 amino acids in the CDR3, from cysteine to phenylalanine inclusive. Kept here is only the CDR3 DNA, which spans 39 bases and is read in frame from base 1. The germline V gene provides CDR1 SGHAT and CDR2 FQNNGV. Library preparation used the immunoSEQ multiplex PCR assay. Held by TCRdb, this immuneACCESS table contains in-frame sequences only and omits some clones. Under half of the omission traces to an unresolved V gene where checked; the cause of the rest is unknown. The sample records some 20,000 clones, about 82% of which are singletons. The ten largest clones add up to under 14% of the sample. Note on this clone: The antigen it recognizes is unknown. Base qualities are not recorded, but no much larger clone differs from it by a single base.

The rearrangement combines TRBV11-2 with TRBJ2-2; no confident D gene assignment can be made. The source of this sequence is a woman in her seventies with colorectal cancer. The specimen was PBMCs. The DNA is TGTGCCAGCAGCCCCACGTACTCCGGGGAGCTGTTTTTT. Its translation is CASSPTYSGELFF.